The clone carrying this T cell receptor (beta chain) was recorded a few times. Its antigen is as yet unknown. The sample belongs to a study of T cells after yellow fever vaccination. Germline CDR1 is SGHTA and CDR2 is FQGNSA. CDR3 size: 13 residues. Germline trimming cut 4 bases from V and 8 bases from J; bases unmatched to any gene: 1. TCRdb re-called the 5' RACE reads with MiXCR, one entry per CDR3 protein. The repertoire has 300,000 to 400,000 distinct CDR3 sequences, around 8.1% of them found once; the top ten carry roughly 18%. Study-wide points: Researchers cautioned that FACS-sorted repertoires could harbor abundant clonotypes contaminating from the bulk population.

The clonotype originates from a man between 18 and 29 years old who received the YFV17D yellow fever vaccine. The chain joins TRBV7-2 to TRBJ2-4, with 11 bases identical to TRBD1. The specimen was PBMCs, collected roughly 46 days after the first yellow fever vaccination. CDR3 coding DNA: TGTGCCAGCAGCTCGGACAGGGGGCACATTCAGTACTTC. Encoded protein: CASSSDRGHIQYF.